Here is one T cell receptor (beta chain) with its context. The data originate from a study of blood T cell repertoires in COVID-19. At the level of the study: Sources were T cells, B-cell-depleted T cells, or PBMCs; the material itself was cDNA or gDNA.

As processed by the authors: Estimated nucleated cell counts came from reference gene primer amplification. Generated by immunoSEQ multiplex PCR, the TCRdb table keeps only in-frame clones and is missing some. V, J and clone size are those of that table, while D and trimming were read from the DNA. The data show approximately 260,000 clones, with 75% to 90% seen just once and just over 7% held by the top ten. This CDR3 spans 17 amino acids. CDR1 is SNHLY and CDR2 is FYNNEI in the germline V gene. Deletions cut 6 bases from V and 6 bases from J, with 23 bases between. The TCR originated in a man in his fifties or sixties who had recovered from COVID-19. The sample comprised peripheral blood. V gene TRBV2 combines with J gene TRBJ2-2, with D possibly matching TRBD2 (6 bases). The CDR3 spells CASSPVIPRRGAGELFF. The CDR3 nucleotides are TGTGCCAGCAGCCCCGTAATCCCGAGGAGGGGAGCCGGGGAGCTGTTTTTT.